This entry lists 32 T cell receptor beta chains sequenced from one sample in a study of patients and donors after allogeneic stem cell transplantation. TCRdb independently ran MiXCR on the RT-PCR reads; one entry per CDR3 protein. Counted here are about 960,000 distinct CDR3 sequences, about a sixth occurring once; the ten biggest clones make up roughly 6%. The sample was blood, either unsorted or a sorted T cell fraction (not recorded which). The receptors were gathered from a human donor who was either an allogeneic HSCT recipient or a stem cell or donor lymphocyte infusion donor (not recorded which). It is not recorded whose cells these are; they may come from a transplant donor.

This chain links TRBV9 with TRBJ1-2; 11 nucleotides align to TRBD1. The ends lost 3 bases at V and 6 bases at J; junction bases unmatched: 4. The CDR3 runs to 14 residues. Germline CDR1 SGDLS, CDR2 YYNGEE. This chain's CDR3 is CASSAGTGGDGYTF. Written as DNA, the CDR3 is TGTGCCAGCAGCGCCGGGACAGGGGGTGATGGCTACACCTTC.

The chain recombines TRBV12-3 or TRBV12-4 with TRBJ1-2, with 8 bases identical to TRBD1. The CDR3 covers 14 residues. The V and J ends lost 4 bases and 6 bases, in that order; junction bases with no gene match: 7. This chain's CDR3 is CASSYGQGIDGYTF. The CDR3 DNA follows: TGTGCCAGCAGTTATGGACAGGGCATTGATGGCTACACCTTC.

The chain recombines TRBV29-1 with TRBJ1-2; 12 positions match TRBD1. This CDR3 has 14 residues. Germline loops: CDR1 SQVTM, CDR2 ANQGSEA. Trimming removed 4 bases from V and 8 bases from J; junction bases left unmatched: 8. The CDR3 nucleotides are TGCAGCGTTGCTCCGGGGACAGGGGGCATAGGCTACACCTTC. Amino acid sequence: CSVAPGTGGIGYTF.

The genes are TRBV5-1 and TRBJ2-7; D gene unclear. The germline V gene encodes CDR1 SGHRS and CDR2 YFSETQ. The CDR3 contains 13 residues. The germline V and J ends were trimmed by 0 bases and 4 bases, with 8 bases remaining between them. Written as DNA, the CDR3 is TGCGCCAGCAGCTTGGGCCCGCAATACGAGCAGTACTTC. Translation: CASSLGPQYEQYF.

This clonotype came up a few times. In nucleotides, the CDR3 is TGTGCCAGCAGCGGGGGGTTTCCCTACAATGAGCAGTTCTTC. It translates to CASSGGFPYNEQFF. The chain employs TRBV7-3 and TRBJ2-1; possibly TRBD2 for D (6 bases). The germline CDR1 and CDR2 sequences are SGHTA and FQGTGA. The length of the CDR3 is 14 residues. V lost 5 bases, J lost 2 bases, and 10 bases lay in between.

V usage is TRBV4-2 and J usage is TRBJ1-6; 9 nucleotides line up with TRBD1. The germline gives CDR1 LGHNA, CDR2 YNFKEQ. CDR3 length: 17 residues. With V trimmed by 4 bases and J by 9 bases, 13 bases remained unmatched. CDR3 sequence (DNA): TGTGCCAGCAGCCCTTCCATCGCCGGGGACAGGGTTTCACCCCTCCACTTT. The encoded protein is CASSPSIAGDRVSPLHF.

V gene TRBV20-1 combines with J gene TRBJ1-4; D remains unclear. The CDR3 runs to 14 residues. Germline loops: CDR1 DFQATT, CDR2 SNEGSKA (reference sequence). V shed 4 bases and J shed 8 bases, with 17 bases lying between them. The CDR3 DNA follows: TGCAGTGCTATAGGACCCATAACGACAGAAAAACTGTTTTTT. Amino acid sequence: CSAIGPITTEKLFF.

There are a few counts of this clonotype. V gene TRBV10-3 combines with J gene TRBJ2-1; D call uncertain. CDR3 length equals 15 residues. The V gene lost 4 bases and the J gene lost 3 bases, with 13 bases spanning the gap. CDR1 ENHRY and CDR2 SYGVKD come from the germline V gene. The DNA of the CDR3 is TGTGCCATCAGTGGGACCATGACCGGCTACAATGAGCAGTTCTTC. It codes for CAISGTMTGYNEQFF.

This clonotype was counted between two and nine times. The chain couples TRBV12-3 or TRBV12-4 to TRBJ1-1, with D possibly being TRBD1 (5 bases). The CDR3 sequence is 12 residues long. Trimming stripped 8 bases from V and 8 bases from J, with 15 bases between. The CDR3 spells CASVISGGEAFF. DNA of the CDR3: TGTGCCAGCGTAATAAGCGGGGGGGAAGCTTTCTTT.

The J gene is TRBJ2-7, the V gene TRBV27; D perhaps matches TRBD1 (5 bases). V was pared by 2 bases and J by 1 base, with 12 bases between. The CDR3 loop spans 15 amino acids. Germline-derived CDR1 and CDR2 are MNHEY and SMNVEV (reference sequence). CDR3 amino acids: CASSLGAGPSYEQYF. The CDR3 nucleotides are TGTGCCAGCAGTTTAGGGGCAGGGCCGTCCTACGAGCAGTACTTC.

This clonotype was found a few times. The J gene is TRBJ1-1, the V gene TRBV6-6, with D unclear. The V gene lost 2 bases and the J gene lost 4 bases, with 8 bases spanning the gap. This CDR3 spans 13 amino acids. Germline V gene sequence: CDR1 MNHNY, CDR2 SVGAGI (reference sequence). CDR3 protein: CASSYREPTEAFF. DNA for the CDR3: TGTGCCAGCAGTTACCGGGAACCCACTGAAGCTTTCTTT.

This clonotype was recorded a few times. The chain combines TRBV4-1 with TRBJ2-7; TRBD1 matches 7 bases. Germline-derived CDR1 and CDR2 are MGHRA and YSYEKL. J lost 3 bases, V lost 0 bases, and 5 bases had no gene match. CDR3 length: 15 residues. CDR3 residues: CASSQDSPGGYEQYF. DNA of the CDR3: TGCGCCAGCAGCCAAGATTCCCCAGGGGGCTACGAGCAGTACTTC.

The V call is TRBV20-1, the J call TRBJ1-1; TRBD1 matches 11 bases. Germline lookup yields CDR1 DFQATT and CDR2 SNEGSKA (reference sequence). The CDR3 sequence is 14 residues long. The J segment lost 6 bases and the V segment lost 2 bases, leaving 5 bases of the junction unmatched. CDR3 region: CSARLGTGGPEAFF. As DNA, the CDR3 is TGCAGTGCTAGATTAGGGACAGGGGGTCCTGAAGCTTTCTTT.

This clonotype has just one count. The chain links TRBV7-3 to TRBJ2-2, with D perhaps TRBD1 (5 bases). The V gene lost 1 base and the J gene lost 0 bases, with 15 bases spanning the gap. CDR1 and CDR2 from the germline V gene are SGHTA and FQGTGA. The CDR3 runs 18 residues. For the CDR3, the DNA is TGTGCCAGCAGCTTAAAGGCAGGTGGACACTCGAACACCGGGGAGCTGTTTTTT. This codes for CASSLKAGGHSNTGELFF.

This clonotype was counted only a few times. This chain joins TRBV30 and TRBJ1-1; the D is unclear. Germline V CDR1 and CDR2: GTSNPN, SVGIG (reference sequence). This CDR3 is 12 amino acids long. V dropped 1 base and J dropped 5 bases, with 8 bases sitting between them. This chain's CDR3 is CAWSGIGTEAFF. As DNA, the CDR3 is TGTGCCTGGAGTGGTATAGGAACTGAAGCTTTCTTT.

The chain is built from TRBV6-1 and TRBJ2-5; D gene unclear. With 0 bases removed from V and 4 bases from J, the gap between germline ends came to 12 bases. The CDR3 extends over 15 amino acids. Germline lookup yields CDR1 MNHNS and CDR2 SASEGT. The CDR3 loop reads CASSEATAPPETQYF. Here the CDR3 DNA reads TGTGCCAGCAGTGAAGCGACGGCCCCACCAGAGACCCAGTACTTC.

The chain combines TRBV6-5 with TRBJ2-3; D possibly uses TRBD1 or TRBD2 (5 bases each). Germline assignment: CDR1 MNHEY and CDR2 SVGAGI. The CDR3 consists of 15 residues. Trimming took 1 base from V and 3 from J, leaving 11 bases between them. The CDR3 spells CASSYFGAPTDTQYF. The CDR3 coding sequence is TGTGCCAGCAGTTACTTCGGGGCTCCAACAGATACGCAGTATTTT.

This clonotype was detected many times. The chain is built from TRBV27 and TRBJ2-3; D may be TRBD1 or TRBD2 (5 bases each). CDR1 is MNHEY, CDR2 SMNVEV, per germline (reference sequence). This CDR3 is 15 amino acids long. With 3 bases removed from V and 0 bases from J, the gap between germline ends came to 10 bases. The CDR3 here is CASSFGTLSTDTQYF. The CDR3 coding sequence is TGTGCCAGCAGTTTCGGGACCCTCAGCACAGATACGCAGTATTTT.

This chain connects TRBV20-1 to TRBJ2-1; 8 nucleotides align to TRBD1. Germline trimming cut 6 bases from V and 6 bases from J; bases unmatched to any gene: 10. Germline V gene data show CDR1 as DFQATT and CDR2 as SNEGSKA (reference sequence). CDR3 length: 14 amino acids. The CDR3 region is CSALTGAGRNEQFF. For the CDR3, the DNA is TGCAGTGCCCTGACAGGGGCCGGTCGCAATGAGCAGTTCTTC.

The sample holds a few counts of this clonotype. The rearrangement joins TRBV2 to TRBJ2-5; D gene ambiguous. This CDR3 is 12 amino acids long. Germline CDR1 SNHLY, CDR2 FYNNEI. The V end was cut by 3 bases, the J end by 5 bases, with 7 bases between. CDR3 amino acids: CASSDLGETQYF. The CDR3 DNA reads as TGTGCCAGCAGTGATCTGGGGGAGACCCAGTACTTC.

Only a few counts were recorded for this clonotype. The V and J genes are TRBV6-2 or TRBV6-3 and TRBJ1-1; D not certain. There are 14 residues in the CDR3. Deletions cut 6 bases from V and 0 bases from J, with 11 bases between. Germline V gene data show CDR1 as MNHEY and CDR2 as SVGEGT. This CDR3 is CASSYSKMNTEAFF. The DNA for the CDR3 is TGTGCCAGCAGCTATTCTAAGATGAACACTGAAGCTTTCTTT.

This chain uses TRBV3-1 with TRBJ2-2; unclear D gene. V was cut by 1 base and J by 5 bases, with 8 bases left in between. The CDR3 is 14 residues long. CDR1 is LGHDT and CDR2 is YNNKEL in the germline V gene (reference sequence). The CDR3 region has the DNA TGTGCCAGCAGCCAAGCAAGCGCAACCGGGGAGCTGTTTTTT. Translation: CASSQASATGELFF.

In its sample, this clonotype was seen a few times. CDR3 in DNA: TGTGCCAGCAGCGTAGGACTTAAAGCCACAGATACGCAGTATTTT. This codes for CASSVGLKATDTQYF. The genes are TRBV9 and TRBJ2-3; no clear D gene. This CDR3 region has 15 residues. V was shortened by 0 bases and J by 2 bases, with 10 bases between the two germline ends. In germline, CDR1 is SGDLS, CDR2 YYNGEE.

The chain combines TRBV2 with TRBJ2-6; D is unclear. V was clipped by 6 bases and J by 0 bases, with 15 bases between them. CDR1 and CDR2 from the germline V gene are SNHLY and FYNNEI. The CDR3 covers 17 residues. The CDR3, as DNA: TGTGCCAGCAGGGCTAGTCTACTTTTCTCTGGGGCCAACGTCCTGACTTTC. Its protein is CASRASLLFSGANVLTF. The variable domain in full, completed from reference TRBV2 and TRBJ2-6, reads EPEVTQTPSHQVTQMGQEVILRCVPISNHLYFYWYRQILGQKVEFLVSFYNNEISEKSEIFDDQFSVERPDGSNFTLKIRSTKLEDSAMYFCASRASLLFSGANVLTFGAGSRLTVL.

This clonotype was seen more than once but under ten times. The rearrangement joins TRBV10-3 to TRBJ1-5; TRBD1 agrees at 12 bases. Germline CDR1 and CDR2: ENHRY and SYGVKD. Trimming at V came to 8 bases and at J to 7 bases, leaving 3 bases not matched to a gene. CDR3 length: 13 residues. Written as DNA, the CDR3 is TGTGCCATCGGGACAGGGGGCGGACAGCCCCAGCATTTT. Protein product: CAIGTGGGQPQHF.

This clonotype has more than one count but fewer than ten. The chain has TRBV24-1 and TRBJ2-2, with unresolved D. CDR1 and CDR2 from the germline V gene are KGHDR and SFDVKD. The germline V and J ends were trimmed by 5 bases and 6 bases, with 6 bases remaining between them. The CDR3 sequence is 12 residues long. The CDR3 nucleotides are TGTGCCACCAGTGTTGCTTCCGGGGAGCTGTTTTTT. It codes for CATSVASGELFF.

The chain is built from TRBV19 and TRBJ2-5; D may match TRBD1 or TRBD2 (5 bases each). Trimming took off 3 bases at V and 4 bases at J, with 18 bases between the two ends. The germline V gene has CDR1 LNHDA and CDR2 SQIVND (reference sequence). CDR3 length: 16 amino acids. The DNA for the CDR3 is TGTGCCAGTAGTATTGGGAAGCGGACCCAGGGAGAGACCCAGTACTTC. It is translated as CASSIGKRTQGETQYF.

The chain uses TRBV6-1 and TRBJ2-7, with D maybe TRBD2 (6 bases). This CDR3 has 16 residues. From germline, CDR1 is MNHNS and CDR2 SASEGT. The V end lost 6 bases, the J end lost 0 bases, and 18 bases lay between the germline ends. Here the CDR3 reads CASSAPIAGLSYEQYF. CDR3 DNA sequence: TGTGCCAGCAGCGCCCCCATTGCGGGGCTCTCCTACGAGCAGTACTTC.

The chain joins TRBV5-1 to TRBJ2-5; perhaps D is TRBD1 or TRBD2 (6 bases each). From germline, CDR1 is SGHRS and CDR2 YFSETQ. The V and J ends lost 4 bases and 5 bases respectively, with 21 bases between them. The CDR3 is 16 amino acids. This CDR3 reads CASSGTGAGLGETQYF. CDR3 sequence (DNA): TGCGCCAGCAGCGGCACGGGGGCCGGCCTCGGGGAGACCCAGTACTTC.

The chain's CDR3 is CAIRAQLNTEAFF. DNA of the CDR3: TGTGCCATCCGCGCCCAGCTGAACACTGAAGCTTTCTTT. The chain links TRBV10-3 to TRBJ1-1; D unresolved. The germline gives CDR1 ENHRY, CDR2 SYGVKD. V was shortened by 8 bases and J by 0 bases, with 10 bases between the two germline ends. The CDR3 has 13 residues.

This clonotype was found once. The chain recombines TRBV27 with TRBJ2-3, with 7 bases identical to TRBD2. Trimming at V came to 5 bases and at J to 1 base, leaving 21 bases not matched to a gene. This CDR3 region has 20 residues. Germline V CDR1 and CDR2: MNHEY, SMNVEV (reference sequence). This chain's CDR3 is CASSPTGTIPPGSRTDTQYF. CDR3 nucleotides: TGTGCCAGCAGTCCGACCGGGACTATCCCTCCGGGGTCACGCACAGATACGCAGTATTTT.

This clonotype has just a few counts. The chain recombines TRBV20-1 with TRBJ2-3, with a weak D call TRBD1 (6 bases). V was cut by 1 base and J by 0 bases, with 11 bases left in between. The CDR3 has 15 residues. The germline V gene has CDR1 DFQATT and CDR2 SNEGSKA (reference sequence). CDR3 loop: CSARGGTTSTDTQYF. The DNA for the CDR3 is TGCAGTGCTAGAGGGGGGACAACTAGCACAGATACGCAGTATTTT.